Following are 23 T cell receptor beta chains from one sample sequenced in a study of T cell repertoires in aging, cancer and after chemotherapy. TCR beta rearrangements were amplified from peripheral blood genomic DNA. A mixed TRB-A/B primer pool amplified rearranged TRB by multiplex touch-down PCR. TCRdb passed the multiplex PCR reads through MiXCR, listing each CDR3 protein once. The sample includes several thousand distinct CDR3 sequences, roughly half of them seen just once. The sample consisted of blood. Receptor source: a human donor with a solid tumor.

This chain links TRBV5-6 with TRBJ2-2; D unresolved. Trimming removed 1 base at V and 2 bases at J, with 3 bases between. The length of the CDR3 is 13 residues. Germline V gene lookup returns CDR1 SGHDT and CDR2 YYEEEE. The CDR3: CASSLTNTGELFF. The CDR3, as DNA: TGTGCCAGCAGCTTGACTAACACCGGGGAGCTGTTTTTT. Using reference TRBV5-6 and TRBJ2-2 for the parts outside the CDR3, the full variable domain is DAGVTQSPTHLIKTRGQQVTLRCSPKSGHDTVSWYQQALGQGPQFIFQYYEEEERQRGNFPDRFSGHQFPNYSSELNVNALLLGDSALYLCASSLTNTGELFFGEGSRLTVL.

Here the CDR3 DNA reads TGTGCCAGCAGTTCTAGCGGGAGGGGCACCGGGGAGCTGTTTTTT. Translating gives CASSSSGRGTGELFF. This rearrangement joins TRBV28 to TRBJ2-2, with TRBD2 matching 12 bases. V was clipped by 4 bases and J by 4 bases; unmatched bases: 1. CDR3 length: 15 residues. Germline V lookup: CDR1 MDHEN, CDR2 SYDVKM.

This rearrangement joins TRBV6-1 to TRBJ2-3, with 9 bases identical to TRBD1. Looked up from germline, CDR1 is MNHNS and CDR2 is SASEGT. The CDR3 sequence is 16 residues long. V shed 0 bases, J shed 4 bases, and the junction held 5 bases outside the gene matches. For the CDR3, the DNA is TGTGCCAGCAGTGAAGCCCGGACAGGGGCCGCAGATACGCAGTATTTT. It codes for CASSEARTGAADTQYF.

The chain carries TRBV7-9 and TRBJ2-1; D is undetermined. Germline CDR1 reads SEHNR; CDR2 reads FQNEAQ (reference sequence). This CDR3 has 15 residues. Trimming took off 6 bases at V and 1 base at J, with 13 bases between the two ends. CDR3 bases: TGTGCCAGCAGTCGGGCCGTCACTTCCTACAATGAGCAGTTCTTC. Amino acid sequence: CASSRAVTSYNEQFF. The whole variable domain, filled in from reference TRBV7-9 and TRBJ2-1, reads DTGVSQNPRHKITKRGQNVTFRCDPISEHNRLYWYRQTLGQGPEFLTYFQNEAQLEKSRLLSDRFSAERPKGSFSTLEIQRTEQGDSAMYLCASSRAVTSYNEQFFGPGTRLTVL.

This clonotype was detected a few times. J is TRBJ2-2 and V is TRBV30; D remains unclear. Between the trimmed V and J ends, which lost 2 bases and 5 bases, there was a span of 12 bases. The CDR3 is 14 amino acids. CDR1 is GTSNPN and CDR2 is SVGIG in the germline V gene (reference sequence). CDR3: CAWSRQARTGELFF. The CDR3 DNA is TGTGCCTGGAGTAGGCAGGCGAGAACCGGGGAGCTGTTTTTT.

This clonotype was detected only a few times. CDR3 residues: CASSLLGEQFF. DNA for the CDR3: TGTGCCAGCAGCTTATTGGGTGAGCAGTTCTTC. This chain uses TRBV5-6 with TRBJ2-1; D is undetermined. V shed 2 bases and J shed 9 bases, with 6 bases lying between them. This CDR3 contains 11 residues. Germline CDR1 is SGHDT and CDR2 is YYEEEE.

This clonotype was detected only a few times. The chain links TRBV6-5 to TRBJ1-5; possibly TRBD1 for D (5 bases). Germline CDR1 MNHEY, CDR2 SVGAGI. CDR3 length: 15 residues. The germline V and J ends were trimmed by 4 bases and 6 bases, with 16 bases remaining between them. CDR3 sequence: CASSLIPGSSQPQHF. The CDR3 DNA reads TGTGCCAGCAGTTTAATTCCAGGGAGTAGTCAGCCCCAGCATTTT.

This chain uses TRBV9 with TRBJ2-5, with 8 bases matching TRBD2. Trimming took 7 bases from V and 4 from J; bases not matched to a gene: 12. Germline assignment: CDR1 SGDLS and CDR2 YYNGEE. The CDR3 has 15 amino acids. CDR3 amino acids: CASGGGAGDLETQYF. The CDR3 DNA reads TGTGCCAGCGGAGGGGGAGCGGGAGATTTAGAGACCCAGTACTTC.

This clonotype was detected once. V gene TRBV20-1 combines with J gene TRBJ1-6, with D possibly TRBD1 on 5 matching bases. This CDR3 comprises 14 residues. V shed 8 bases and J shed 7 bases, with 18 bases lying between them. Germline V lookup: CDR1 DFQATT, CDR2 SNEGSKA (reference sequence). CDR3 bases: TGCAGTAGCCGGGACGCCCTTCGAAATTCACCCCTCCACTTT. Protein sequence: CSSRDALRNSPLHF.

About this clonotype: Germline and junction disagree at one end, which may indicate a read error. J is TRBJ2-5 and V is TRBV7-2; a weak D match, TRBD2 (7 bases). This CDR3 is 16 amino acids long. Germline CDR1 SGHTA, CDR2 FQGNSA. The DNA of the CDR3 is TGCGCCAGCAGCCAAGATTACGGGGGGCAGCAAGAGACCCAGTACTTC. The encoded protein is CASSQDYGGQQETQYF. Full variable domain (outside the CDR3, taken from reference TRBV7-2 and TRBJ2-5): GAGVSQSPSNKVTEKGKDVELRCDPISGHTALYWYRQSLGQGLEFLIYFQGNSAPDKSGLPSDRFSAERTGGSVSTLTIQRTQQEDSAVYLCASSQDYGGQQETQYFGPGTRLLVL.

This clonotype was counted only a few times. The rearrangement joins TRBV4-2 to TRBJ1-4; the D is unclear. V lost 4 bases and J 8 bases, leaving 17 bases between the germline ends. There are 15 residues in the CDR3. The germline gives CDR1 LGHNA, CDR2 YNFKEQ. This CDR3 is CASSPATALEEKLFF. As DNA, the CDR3 is TGTGCCAGCAGCCCTGCGACTGCCTTGGAGGAAAAACTGTTTTTT.

The chain carries TRBV13 and TRBJ1-1; D is undetermined. V was cut by 5 bases and J by 0 bases, with 13 bases left in between. Looked up from germline, CDR1 is PRHDT and CDR2 is FYEKMQ (reference sequence). The CDR3 extends over 15 amino acids. The CDR3 loop is CASSPGQFMNTEAFF. In DNA, the CDR3 is TGTGCCAGCAGCCCCGGGCAGTTCATGAACACTGAAGCTTTCTTT.

This chain joins TRBV28 and TRBJ1-2, with TRBD1 matching over 8 bases. This CDR3 comprises 12 residues. Germline assignment: CDR1 MDHEN and CDR2 SYDVKM. The CDR3 loop reads CGTTGANYGYTF. The CDR3 region has the DNA TGTGGCACGACAGGGGCTAACTATGGCTACACCTTC.

The CDR3 DNA follows: TGTGCCAGCAGCTTGGATGTTTCGAACACTGAAGCTTTCTTT. Translation: CASSLDVSNTEAFF. V and J are TRBV5-4 and TRBJ1-1; D not resolved. Germline CDR1 is SGHNT and CDR2 is YYREEE (reference sequence). The length of the CDR3 is 14 residues. V was shortened by 0 bases and J by 1 base, with 7 bases between the two germline ends.

This clonotype came up once. V is TRBV20-1 and J is TRBJ2-1; D is possibly TRBD2 (5 bases). The CDR3 covers 17 residues. V was clipped by 3 bases and J by 6 bases, with 24 bases between them. Per germline, CDR1 DFQATT and CDR2 SNEGSKA (reference sequence). CDR3 in DNA: TGCAGTGCTAGGAATCGACGGTTGTCTAGCAGCTCCAATGAGCAGTTCTTC. Its translation is CSARNRRLSSSSNEQFF.

This clonotype was observed a few times. This chain uses TRBV27 with TRBJ2-2; D is unresolved. The length of the CDR3 is 13 residues. Trimming removed 5 bases from V and 2 bases from J, with 6 bases in between. Germline V gives CDR1 MNHEY, CDR2 SMNVEV (reference sequence). DNA for the CDR3: TGTGCCAGCAGTCCCCTTAACACCGGGGAGCTGTTTTTT. It specifies CASSPLNTGELFF.

This clonotype was seen more than once but under ten times. The V call is TRBV30, the J call TRBJ2-2, with TRBD1 identical over 7 bases. The germline gives CDR1 GTSNPN, CDR2 SVGIG (reference sequence). The CDR3 totals 16 residues. With V trimmed by 0 bases and J by 4 bases, 8 bases remained unmatched. As DNA, the CDR3 is TGTGCCTGGAGTGTCAGGGCAGGGGGTTTCACCGGGGAGCTGTTTTTT. Amino acids: CAWSVRAGGFTGELFF. Drawing the rest from reference TRBV30 and TRBJ2-2, the complete variable domain is SQTIHQWPATLVQPVGSPLSLECTVEGTSNPNLYWYRQAAGRGLQLLFYSVGIGQISSEVPQNLSASRPQDRQFILSSKKLLLSDSGFYLCAWSVRAGGFTGELFFGEGSRLTVL.

The V and J genes are TRBV30 and TRBJ2-1; no reliable D call. The length of the CDR3 is 16 residues. Germline values: CDR1 GTSNPN, CDR2 SVGIG (reference sequence). The V end lost 0 bases, the J end lost 5 bases, and 17 bases lay between the germline ends. This chain's CDR3 is CAWSVRLLPRNNEQFF. CDR3 sequence (DNA): TGTGCCTGGAGTGTACGGTTACTTCCTAGGAACAATGAGCAGTTCTTC.

V and J are TRBV25-1 and TRBJ1-2, with 7 bases lining up with TRBD1. The J segment lost 8 bases and the V segment lost 3 bases, leaving 6 bases of the junction unmatched. CDR3 length equals 13 residues. Germline V gene data show CDR1 as MGHDK and CDR2 as SYGVNS. CDR3 amino acids: CASSDYQGGGYTF. CDR3 sequence (DNA): TGTGCCAGCAGTGATTACCAGGGGGGCGGCTACACCTTC.

This rearrangement joins TRBV6-6 to TRBJ2-3; 12 bases match TRBD1. J lost 5 bases, V lost 5 bases, and 8 bases had no gene match. The CDR3 runs 16 residues. Germline V lookup: CDR1 MNHNY, CDR2 SVGAGI (reference sequence). DNA of the CDR3: TGTGCCAGCAGTGGCCGGGACAGGGGGCCGGTAGATACGCAGTATTTT. Protein sequence: CASSGRDRGPVDTQYF.

This clonotype showed up just a few times. The gene calls are TRBV29-1 and TRBJ1-4; tentatively, D is TRBD1 (5 bases). Germline loops: CDR1 SQVTM, CDR2 ANQGSEA. The V gene lost 5 bases and the J gene lost 8 bases, with 12 bases spanning the gap. This CDR3 is 12 amino acids long. The CDR3 here is CSVRGYEEKLFF. CDR3 DNA sequence: TGCAGCGTTCGGGGGTACGAGGAAAAACTGTTTTTT.

The chain has TRBV12-3 or TRBV12-4 and TRBJ2-1; D possibly corresponds to TRBD2 (6 bases). V gave up 6 bases and J gave up 9 bases, with 21 bases separating them. The length of the CDR3 is 15 residues. As DNA, the CDR3 is TGTGCCAGCAGCCTCCGGGCTAGCGATACTACTGAGCAGTTCTTC. This gives the protein CASSLRASDTTEQFF.

The chain joins TRBV6-5 to TRBJ2-2; the match to TRBD2 covers 13 bases. Per germline, CDR1 MNHEY and CDR2 SVGAGI. With 2 bases clipped from V and 2 bases from J, the junction kept 2 bases outside the gene matches. CDR3 length equals 17 residues. The CDR3 DNA reads as TGTGCCAGCAGTTACCGGACTAGCGGGAGCAACACCGGGGAGCTGTTTTTT. Translating it yields CASSYRTSGSNTGELFF.